Listed here are 13 T cell receptor beta chains from one sample, sequenced in a study of CD8+CD57+ T cells in acquired aplastic anemia. Genomic DNA templated the TCR beta VDJ and CDR3 profiling. In TCRdb, the reads were re-called with MiXCR into one record per CDR3 protein. The data hold about 180,000 distinct CDR3 sequences, with about 50% observed a single time. It was patients with CD8+CD57+ cell expansion by flow cytometry who were chosen for sequencing. Specimen: sorted CD4+, CD8+, or CD8+CD57+ T cells (not recorded which) from PBMCs. These receptors were collected from a human donor with aplastic anemia.

At least ten counts were recorded for this clonotype. The V gene is TRBV24-1, the J gene TRBJ2-1; possible D gene TRBD2, 5 bases. The V end lost 4 bases, the J end lost 10 bases, and 13 bases lay between the germline ends. Germline V gene data show CDR1 as KGHDR and CDR2 as SFDVKD. This CDR3 has 13 residues. CDR3 amino acids: CATSEGRTPEQFF. Written as DNA, the CDR3 is TGTGCCACCAGTGAGGGTAGGACTCCCGAGCAGTTCTTC.

The J gene is TRBJ2-1, the V gene TRBV4-1; a weak D match, TRBD2 (7 bases). CDR1 is MGHRA and CDR2 is YSYEKL in the germline V gene. This CDR3 is 17 amino acids long. V was trimmed by 0 bases and J by 4 bases, leaving 16 bases between them. CDR3 protein: CASSQEGGRGPYNEQFF. Written as DNA, the CDR3 is TGCGCCAGCAGCCAAGAGGGGGGGCGGGGGCCTTACAATGAGCAGTTCTTC.

The chain recombines TRBV19 with TRBJ2-7; D is perhaps TRBD1 or TRBD2 (5 bases each). The CDR3 has 14 residues. Germline V lookup: CDR1 LNHDA, CDR2 SQIVND (reference sequence). V lost 3 bases, J lost 7 bases, and 16 bases lay in between. The CDR3 protein is CASSIGSSWGEQYF. In nucleotides, the CDR3 is TGTGCCAGTAGTATTGGCAGCTCCTGGGGGGAGCAGTACTTC.

At least ten counts were recorded for this clonotype. The chain links TRBV7-9 to TRBJ1-1, with 8 bases fitting TRBD1. The CDR3 covers 15 residues. Germline V gives CDR1 SEHNR, CDR2 FQNEAQ (reference sequence). V dropped 1 base and J dropped 1; count of bases not matched to a gene: 2. CDR3 loop: CASSLGDRTNTEAFF. The CDR3 DNA reads as TGTGCCAGCAGCTTAGGGGACAGGACGAACACTGAAGCTTTCTTT.

A note on this clonotype: Germline is not matched at one junction end, which may reflect a read error. The rearrangement joins TRBV7-8 to TRBJ1-5; the match to TRBD1 covers 10 bases. Germline V gene sequence: CDR1 SGHVS, CDR2 FQNEAQ. The CDR3 spans 15 residues. CDR3 nucleotides: TGTGCCTGCAGCACAATGGGACAGGGGACGCAGCCCCAGCATTTT. As protein: CACSTMGQGTQPQHF. The complete variable domain, with remaining parts taken from reference TRBV7-8 and TRBJ1-5, reads GAGVSQSPRYKVAKRGQDVALRCDPISGHVSLFWYQQALGQGPEFLTYFQNEAQLDKSGLPSDRFFAERPEGSVSTLKIQRTQQEDSAVYLCACSTMGQGTQPQHFGDGTRLSIL.

V and J are TRBV19 and TRBJ2-7, with a possible D match to TRBD2 (5 bases). Germline V CDR1 and CDR2: LNHDA, SQIVND (reference sequence). The CDR3 covers 14 residues. Trimming cost V 4 bases and J 5 bases, with 15 bases left between them. The CDR3 DNA reads as TGTGCCAGTAGTACCAGTTGGTACGGGGACGAGCAGTACTTC. Its translation is CASSTSWYGDEQYF.

With respect to this clonotype: This may stem from a read error, because a much larger clone lies one nucleotide away. The chain employs TRBV14 and TRBJ2-1; tentative D call: TRBD2 (6 bases). The CDR3 is made up of 14 amino acids. The germline V gene has CDR1 SGHDN and CDR2 FVKESK. The chain's CDR3 is CAGSQGAGWGEQFF. DNA of the CDR3: TGTGCCGGCAGCCAAGGTGCGGGGTGGGGTGAGCAGTTCTTC.

The rearrangement joins TRBV24-1 to TRBJ2-5; 9 positions match TRBD1. The CDR3 is made up of 15 amino acids. V was clipped by 1 base and J by 5 bases; unmatched bases: 4. CDR1 is KGHDR, CDR2 SFDVKD, per germline. CDR3 sequence reads: CATSDLQGARETQYF. CDR3 nucleotide sequence: TGTGCCACCAGTGATTTACAGGGGGCGCGGGAGACCCAGTACTTC.

The chain uses TRBV10-3 and TRBJ2-3; D is undetermined. This CDR3 is 13 amino acids long. Trimming removed 2 bases at V and 6 bases at J, with 9 bases between. CDR1 and CDR2 (germline): ENHRY, SYGVKD. DNA for the CDR3: TGTGCCATCAGTGAGAGTCCCCTCGATACGCAGTATTTT. Amino acids: CAISESPLDTQYF.

This chain links TRBV25-1 with TRBJ1-4; a possible D gene is TRBD1 (6 bases). The CDR3 totals 17 residues. V was trimmed by 6 bases and J by 0 bases, leaving 17 bases between them. The V gene's germline CDR1 is MGHDK and CDR2 SYGVNS. The CDR3 DNA follows: TGTGCCAGCAGCGGGACATTACTTAGGACAACTAATGAAAAACTGTTTTTT. Amino acids: CASSGTLLRTTNEKLFF.

This clonotype was seen many times. The rearrangement joins TRBV6-6 to TRBJ2-5, with D possibly matching TRBD1 (6 bases). The V gene lost 5 bases and the J gene lost 3 bases, with 10 bases spanning the gap. Germline CDR1 reads MNHNY; CDR2 reads SVGAGI (reference sequence). The CDR3 is 13 residues long. In DNA, the CDR3 is TGTGCCAGCAGTCGGACAGAAAAAGAGACCCAGTACTTC. Protein sequence: CASSRTEKETQYF.

The V and J genes are TRBV6-5 and TRBJ2-1; 7 nucleotides line up with TRBD1. Germline loops: CDR1 MNHEY, CDR2 SVGAGI. J gave up 5 bases and V 3 bases, and 7 bases lay outside the gene matches. This CDR3 comprises 15 residues. The DNA of the CDR3 is TGTGCCAGCAGTTATTCGGGACAGAGGAACAATGAGCAGTTCTTC. Protein sequence: CASSYSGQRNNEQFF.

V and J are TRBV10-1 and TRBJ2-2; D gene ambiguous. The V gene's germline CDR1 is WNHNN and CDR2 SYGVQD (reference sequence). This CDR3 comprises 15 residues. Deletions cut 7 bases from V and 7 bases from J, with 19 bases between. Here the CDR3 DNA reads TGCGCCAGCACTTCGGGCGTGGGCTTCGGCGGGGAGCTGTTTTTT. It yields the protein CASTSGVGFGGELFF.